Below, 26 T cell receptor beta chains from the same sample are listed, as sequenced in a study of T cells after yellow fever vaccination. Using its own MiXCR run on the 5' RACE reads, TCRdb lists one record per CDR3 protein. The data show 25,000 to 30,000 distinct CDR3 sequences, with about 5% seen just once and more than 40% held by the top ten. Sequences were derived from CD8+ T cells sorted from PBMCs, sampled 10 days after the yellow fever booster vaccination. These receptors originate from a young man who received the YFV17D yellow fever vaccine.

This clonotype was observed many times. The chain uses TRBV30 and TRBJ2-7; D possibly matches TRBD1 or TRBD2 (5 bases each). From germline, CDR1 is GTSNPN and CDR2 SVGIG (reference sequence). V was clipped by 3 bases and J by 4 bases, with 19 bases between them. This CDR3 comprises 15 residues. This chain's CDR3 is CAWSPDSFTGYEQYF. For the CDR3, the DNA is TGTGCCTGGAGCCCGGACTCTTTTACAGGTTACGAGCAGTACTTC. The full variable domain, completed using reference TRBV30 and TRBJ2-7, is SQTIHQWPATLVQPVGSPLSLECTVEGTSNPNLYWYRQAAGRGLQLLFYSVGIGQISSEVPQNLSASRPQDRQFILSSKKLLLSDSGFYLCAWSPDSFTGYEQYFGPGTRLTVT.

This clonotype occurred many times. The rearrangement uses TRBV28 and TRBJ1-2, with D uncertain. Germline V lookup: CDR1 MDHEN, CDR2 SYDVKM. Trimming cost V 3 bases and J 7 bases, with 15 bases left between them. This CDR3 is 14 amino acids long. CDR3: CASSFGPGVGGYTF. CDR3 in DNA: TGTGCCAGCAGTTTTGGGCCCGGGGTAGGTGGCTACACCTTC.

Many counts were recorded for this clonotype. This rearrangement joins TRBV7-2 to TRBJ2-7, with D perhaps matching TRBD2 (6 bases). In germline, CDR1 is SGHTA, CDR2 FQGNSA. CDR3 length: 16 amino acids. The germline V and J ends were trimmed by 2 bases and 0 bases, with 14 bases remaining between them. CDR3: CASSLIGTVPSYEQYF. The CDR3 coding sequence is TGTGCCAGCAGCTTAATTGGGACTGTTCCCTCCTACGAGCAGTACTTC.

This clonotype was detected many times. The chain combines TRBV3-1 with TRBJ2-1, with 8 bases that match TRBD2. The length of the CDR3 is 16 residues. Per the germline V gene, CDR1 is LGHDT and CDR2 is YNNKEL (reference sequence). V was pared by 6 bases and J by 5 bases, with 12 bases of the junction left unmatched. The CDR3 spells CASRQGAAGVNNEQFF. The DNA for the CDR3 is TGTGCCAGCAGGCAGGGCGCAGCGGGAGTTAACAATGAGCAGTTCTTC.

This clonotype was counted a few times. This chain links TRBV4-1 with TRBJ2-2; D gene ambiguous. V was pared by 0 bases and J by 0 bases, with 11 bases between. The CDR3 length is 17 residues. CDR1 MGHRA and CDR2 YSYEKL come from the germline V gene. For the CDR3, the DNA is TGCGCCAGCAGCCAAGATCTAGGCAGTCCGAACACCGGGGAGCTGTTTTTT. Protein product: CASSQDLGSPNTGELFF.

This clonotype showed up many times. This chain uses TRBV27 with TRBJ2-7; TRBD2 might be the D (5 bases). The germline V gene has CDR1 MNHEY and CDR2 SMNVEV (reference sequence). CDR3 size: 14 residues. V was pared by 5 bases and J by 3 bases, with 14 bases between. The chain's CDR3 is CASSTLGEGYEQYF. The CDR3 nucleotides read TGTGCCAGCAGTACCCTCGGAGAGGGCTACGAGCAGTACTTC.

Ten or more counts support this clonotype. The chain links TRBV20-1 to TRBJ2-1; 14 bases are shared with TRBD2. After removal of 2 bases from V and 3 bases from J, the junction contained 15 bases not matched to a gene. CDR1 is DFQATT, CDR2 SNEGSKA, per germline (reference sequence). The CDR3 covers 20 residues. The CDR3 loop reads CSARPSGLAGANYFYNEQFF. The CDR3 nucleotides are TGCAGTGCTAGACCCTCGGGACTAGCGGGAGCCAACTACTTCTACAATGAGCAGTTCTTC.

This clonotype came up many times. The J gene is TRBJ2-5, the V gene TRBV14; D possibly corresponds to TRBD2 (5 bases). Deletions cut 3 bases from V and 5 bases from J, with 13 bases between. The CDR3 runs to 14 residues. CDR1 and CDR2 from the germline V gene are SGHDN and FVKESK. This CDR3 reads CASSHPGFGETQYF. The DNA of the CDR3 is TGTGCCAGCAGCCATCCGGGGTTCGGCGAGACCCAGTACTTC.

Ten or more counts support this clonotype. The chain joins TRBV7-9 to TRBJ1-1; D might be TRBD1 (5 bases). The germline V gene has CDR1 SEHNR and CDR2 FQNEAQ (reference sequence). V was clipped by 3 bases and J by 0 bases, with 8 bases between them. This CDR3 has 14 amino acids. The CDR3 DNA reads TGTGCCAGCAGCTTTCAGGGATTGAACACTGAAGCTTTCTTT. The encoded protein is CASSFQGLNTEAFF.

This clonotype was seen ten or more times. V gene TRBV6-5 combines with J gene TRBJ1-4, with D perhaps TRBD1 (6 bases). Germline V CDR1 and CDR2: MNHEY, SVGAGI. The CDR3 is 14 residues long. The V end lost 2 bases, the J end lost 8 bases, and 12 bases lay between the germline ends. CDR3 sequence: CASSYARGNEKLFF. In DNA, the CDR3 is TGTGCCAGCAGTTACGCCAGGGGCAACGAAAAACTGTTTTTT.

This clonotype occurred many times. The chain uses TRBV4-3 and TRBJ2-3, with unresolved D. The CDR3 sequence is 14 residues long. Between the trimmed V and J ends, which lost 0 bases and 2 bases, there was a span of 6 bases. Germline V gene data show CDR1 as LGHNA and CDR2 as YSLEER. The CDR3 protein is CASSQERLTDTQYF. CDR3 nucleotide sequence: TGCGCCAGCAGCCAAGAACGGCTCACAGATACGCAGTATTTT.

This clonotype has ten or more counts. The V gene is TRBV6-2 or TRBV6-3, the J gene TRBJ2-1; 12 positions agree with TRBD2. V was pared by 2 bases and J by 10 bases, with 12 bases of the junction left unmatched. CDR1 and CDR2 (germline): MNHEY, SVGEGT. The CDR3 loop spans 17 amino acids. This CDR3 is CASSYPGLAGGHKEQFF. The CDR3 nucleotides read TGTGCCAGCAGTTACCCAGGGCTAGCGGGAGGGCATAAAGAGCAGTTCTTC.

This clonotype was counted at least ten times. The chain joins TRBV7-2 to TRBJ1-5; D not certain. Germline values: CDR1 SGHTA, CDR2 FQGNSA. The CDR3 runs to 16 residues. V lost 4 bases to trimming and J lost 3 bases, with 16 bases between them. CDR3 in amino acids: CASSSEDPTYNQPQHF. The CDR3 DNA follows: TGTGCCAGCAGCTCCGAGGACCCGACCTACAATCAGCCCCAGCATTTT.

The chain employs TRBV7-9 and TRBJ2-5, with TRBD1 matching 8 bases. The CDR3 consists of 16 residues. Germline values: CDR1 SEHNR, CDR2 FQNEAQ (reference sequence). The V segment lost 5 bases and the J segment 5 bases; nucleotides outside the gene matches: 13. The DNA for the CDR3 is TGTGCCAGCAGCGTCCTCAGGGGGCAAGATGGGGAGACCCAGTACTTC. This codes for CASSVLRGQDGETQYF.

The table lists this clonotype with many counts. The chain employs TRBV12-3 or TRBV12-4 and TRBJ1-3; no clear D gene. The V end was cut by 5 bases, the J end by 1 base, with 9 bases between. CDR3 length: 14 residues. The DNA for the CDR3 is TGTGCCAGCAGTCCAACAGCGTCTGGAAACACCATATATTTT. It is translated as CASSPTASGNTIYF.

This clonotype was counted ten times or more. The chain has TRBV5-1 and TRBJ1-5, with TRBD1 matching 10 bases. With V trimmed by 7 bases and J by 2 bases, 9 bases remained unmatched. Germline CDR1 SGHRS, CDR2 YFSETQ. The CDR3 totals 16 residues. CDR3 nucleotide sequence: TGCGCCAGCCTATTTGGGACAGGGGAAGGCAATCAGCCCCAGCATTTT. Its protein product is CASLFGTGEGNQPQHF.

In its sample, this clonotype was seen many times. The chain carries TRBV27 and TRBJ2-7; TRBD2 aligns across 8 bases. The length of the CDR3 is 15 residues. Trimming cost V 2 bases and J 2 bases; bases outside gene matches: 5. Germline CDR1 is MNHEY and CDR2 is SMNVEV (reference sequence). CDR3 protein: CASSLGAGGPYEQYF. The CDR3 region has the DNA TGTGCCAGCAGTTTAGGCGCGGGAGGCCCCTACGAGCAGTACTTC.

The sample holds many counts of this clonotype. For the CDR3, the DNA is TGTGCCAGCAGCTTAACGTTAACGGGACTAGCGGGAGGGCCAGGTGGGGCCAACGTCCTGACTTTC. Protein: CASSLTLTGLAGGPGGANVLTF. This chain joins TRBV7-3 and TRBJ2-6; 16 bases are a match to TRBD2. This CDR3 spans 22 amino acids. With V trimmed by 0 bases and J by 3 bases, 11 bases remained unmatched. Germline CDR1 and CDR2: SGHTA and FQGTGA.

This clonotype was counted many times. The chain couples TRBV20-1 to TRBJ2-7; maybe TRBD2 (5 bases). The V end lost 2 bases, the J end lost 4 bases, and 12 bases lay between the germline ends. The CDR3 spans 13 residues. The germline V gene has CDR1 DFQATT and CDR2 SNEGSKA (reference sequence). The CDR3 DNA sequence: TGCAGTGCTAGACCCAAACGCGGGTACGAGCAGTACTTC. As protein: CSARPKRGYEQYF.

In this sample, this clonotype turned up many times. This chain's CDR3 is CASSFGREGWPWYF. The CDR3 DNA is TGTGCCAGCAGCTTTGGCAGAGAGGGCTGGCCGTGGTACTTC. The chain links TRBV11-2 to TRBJ2-5; maybe TRBD2 (5 bases). CDR1 and CDR2 (germline): SGHAT, FQNNGV. The CDR3 length is 14 residues. V lost 3 bases, J lost 13 bases, and 21 bases lay in between.

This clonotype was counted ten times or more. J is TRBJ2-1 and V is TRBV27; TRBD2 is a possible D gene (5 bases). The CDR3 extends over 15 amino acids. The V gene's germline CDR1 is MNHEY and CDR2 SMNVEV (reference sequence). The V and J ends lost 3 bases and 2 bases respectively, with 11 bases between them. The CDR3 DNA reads TGTGCCAGCAGTTTCGAGCCGGGAACCTACAATGAGCAGTTCTTC. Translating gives CASSFEPGTYNEQFF.

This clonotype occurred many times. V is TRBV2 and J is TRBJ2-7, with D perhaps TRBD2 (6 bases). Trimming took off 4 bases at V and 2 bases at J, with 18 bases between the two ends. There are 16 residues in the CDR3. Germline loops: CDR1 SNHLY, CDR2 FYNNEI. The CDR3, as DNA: TGTGCCAGCAGTGGCGGGACCCCTAAAAATCCCTACGAGCAGTACTTC. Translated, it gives CASSGGTPKNPYEQYF.

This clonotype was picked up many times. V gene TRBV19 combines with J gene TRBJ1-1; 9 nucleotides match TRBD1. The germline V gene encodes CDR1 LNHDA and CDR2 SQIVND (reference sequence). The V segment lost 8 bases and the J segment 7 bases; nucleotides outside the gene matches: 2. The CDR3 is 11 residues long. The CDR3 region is CASGTGLEAFF. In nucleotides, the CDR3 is TGTGCCAGTGGGACAGGGCTTGAAGCTTTCTTT.

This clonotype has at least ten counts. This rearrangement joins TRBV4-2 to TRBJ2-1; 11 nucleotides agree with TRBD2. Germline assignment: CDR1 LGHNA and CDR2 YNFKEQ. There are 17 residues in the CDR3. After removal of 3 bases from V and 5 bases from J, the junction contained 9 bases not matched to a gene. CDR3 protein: CASSHPTSGTGDNEQFF. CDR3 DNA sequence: TGTGCCAGCAGCCATCCGACTAGCGGGACGGGAGACAATGAGCAGTTCTTC.

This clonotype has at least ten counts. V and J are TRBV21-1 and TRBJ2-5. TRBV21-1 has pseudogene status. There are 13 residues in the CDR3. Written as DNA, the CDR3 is TGTGCCAGCAGCGAAAACGGGGGAGGGACCCAGTACTTC. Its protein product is CASSENGGGTQYF.

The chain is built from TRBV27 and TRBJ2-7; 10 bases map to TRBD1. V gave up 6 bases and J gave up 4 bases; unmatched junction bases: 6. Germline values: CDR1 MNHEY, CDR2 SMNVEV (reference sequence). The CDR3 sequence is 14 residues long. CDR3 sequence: CASRGQGGGYEQYF. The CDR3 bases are TGTGCCAGCAGAGGACAGGGGGGCGGTTACGAGCAGTACTTC.